This T cell receptor beta chain was found in a study of regulatory T cells in long-lasting Graves disease. Study-level information: For a period under 3 months, newly diagnosed Graves' patients had taken antithyroid drugs.

The germline CDR1 and CDR2 sequences are SNHLY and FYNNEI. This CDR3 is 18 amino acids long. V lost 3 bases and J lost 7; bases outside the gene matches: 14. The time point was: newly diagnosed GD, antithyroid drugs for less than 3 months. TCR sequences were obtained from RNA taken from PBMCs. Many counts were recorded for this clonotype. Its antigen is still unknown. Construction of TCR beta libraries relied on iRepertoire HTBI primers and on Arm-PCR targeting CDR3 regions. Under the authors' procedure: Segment identification across samples yielded around 64 TRBV and 14 TRBJ segments. TCRdb re-analysed the multiplex PCR reads in MiXCR, keeping a single row per CDR3 protein. TCRdb's processing, not the authors' own work, is the source of the V and J calls. The profile covers 250,000 or so distinct CDR3 sequences, with 20% appearing a single time and about 15% taken by the ten largest. Study-wide findings and caveats: TRBV28, TRBJ1-2 and TRBJ2-5 were segments that persistent disease favored.

The origin of this receptor is a female donor with Graves disease. The source was peripheral blood mononuclear cells (PBMCs), collected at new diagnosis, from a patient treated with antithyroid drugs. The chain uses TRBV2 and TRBJ2-1; 11 bases agree with TRBD2. CDR3 sequence: CASSDGYWVAGGWNEQFF. The CDR3 region has the DNA TGTGCCAGCAGTGACGGTTATTGGGTAGCGGGAGGGTGGAATGAGCAGTTCTTC.